This T cell receptor beta chain appears in the sequencing data of a study of blood T cells in healthy people across ages. Overall study findings and caveats: The donors' CMV status was not determined, possibly confounding changes in expanded clonotypes.

A second PCR of 7 to 11 cycles used a sample-barcoded 5' primer and a J-beta primer mix. Each cDNA molecule carried a tag from a template-switch adaptor that contained 12 random nucleotides. TCRdb reprocessed the 5' RACE reads via MiXCR and lists one record per CDR3 protein. Among approximately 790,000 distinct CDR3 sequences, about 62% were seen once, and the ten largest hold approximately 30%. Worth noting for this clonotype: Its antigen remains unidentified.

The individuals who served as donors were healthy Caucasians living in Russia, aged about 6 to 100. CDR3 length: 13 residues. Germline CDR1 and CDR2: SGHNT and YYREEE (reference sequence). Trimming removed 0 bases at V and 10 bases at J, with 12 bases between. The chain employs TRBV5-4 and TRBJ2-3; D is perhaps TRBD2 (5 bases). Input material: blood. The receptor's source is a man aged 25-40 years in good health. CDR3 bases: TGTGCCAGCAGCTTGGAAAGGACTGAATCGCAGTATTTT. Encoded protein: CASSLERTESQYF.